This T cell receptor beta chain appears in the sequencing data of a study of Graves' ophthalmopathy and Graves' hyperthyroidism. Study at large: Peripheral blood was gathered at the point of initial diagnosis, before any treatment started.

The trim removed 6 bases at V and 4 bases at J, leaving 10 bases unmatched. The CDR3 is 16 amino acids. Germline-derived CDR1 and CDR2 are SNHLY and FYNNEI. Broader study findings: The authors also found most expanded thyroid clonotypes above 0.001 frequency in blood. A roughly 83% specificity and around 90% sensitivity were achieved by a 13-signature model that separated ophthalmopathy from stable hyperthyroidism.

Orbital computed tomography and thyroid ultrasound, along with TRAb, serum thyroxine and clinical symptoms, underpinned diagnosis. The TCR beta CDR3 regions underwent amplification from RNA transcripts. Second-round multiplex PCR came after first-round RT-PCR with HTBI primers. In TCRdb, the multiplex PCR reads were re-called with MiXCR into one record per CDR3 protein. The sample lists 600,000 to 950,000 distinct CDR3 sequences, 40% occurring once. This clonotype was observed once. What it binds is not known. V usage is TRBV2 and J usage is TRBJ2-5, with 11 bases that match TRBD1. This clonotype was obtained from an adult man with Graves' ophthalmopathy. Sequencing input: peripheral blood. CDR3 amino acids: CASSAGQGAQGETQYF. The DNA of the CDR3 is TGTGCCAGCAGCGCCGGACAGGGGGCGCAAGGAGAGACCCAGTACTTC.